Below are 12 T cell receptor beta chains sequenced from a single sample in a study of post-analysis software for immune sequencing data. Their antigen targets remain unknown. Overall study findings and caveats: Elevated frequency relative to controls characterized roughly five TRBV segments in patients, TRBV5-6, TRBV5-1 and TRBV20-1 among them.

Presence of unique molecular identifiers characterized the TCR beta cDNA libraries. TCRdb itself ran the PCR reads through MiXCR, one entry per CDR3 protein. The table shows some 800,000 distinct CDR3 sequences, with more than 45% occurring only once. The sample comprised blood. The source is a girl between 10 and 17 years old with multiple sclerosis.

The CDR3 DNA follows: TGTGCCAGCAGATCGCACCCAGGGCTTAGCTCCTACGAGCAGTACTTC. Its protein product is CASRSHPGLSSYEQYF. The chain has TRBV6-6 and TRBJ2-7; perhaps TRBD1 as D (5 bases). Trimming shortened V by 6 bases and J by 0 bases, and 18 bases separated the two germline ends. The CDR3 spans 16 residues. Germline V gene data show CDR1 as MNHNY and CDR2 as SVGAGI (reference sequence).

A few counts support this clonotype. The rearrangement uses TRBV14 and TRBJ2-6; 11 nucleotides line up with TRBD1. The ends lost 0 bases at V and 0 bases at J; junction bases unmatched: 4. CDR3 length equals 19 residues. CDR1 is SGHDN and CDR2 is FVKESK in the germline V gene. In DNA, the CDR3 is TGTGCCAGCAGCCAAGAGCAGGGGACAGGGGGCTCTGGGGCCAACGTCCTGACTTTC. Translated: CASSQEQGTGGSGANVLTF.

A note on this clonotype: A single base separates this from a much larger clone, so it may be a read error. The chain carries TRBV12-3 or TRBV12-4 and TRBJ2-7, with D hard to call. V dropped 1 base and J dropped 5 bases, with 6 bases sitting between them. The CDR3 totals 12 residues. This chain's CDR3 is CASSLGAHEQYF. As DNA, the CDR3 is TGTGCCAGCAGTTTAGGGGCCCACGAGCAGTACTTC.

The chain couples TRBV5-6 to TRBJ2-5; TRBD2 might be the D (7 bases). The CDR3 loop spans 14 amino acids. Germline assignment: CDR1 SGHDT and CDR2 YYEEEE. The V end was cut by 2 bases, the J end by 4 bases, with 12 bases between. DNA of the CDR3: TGTGCCAGCAGCTTCGGGGGGCCCCCAGAGACCCAGTACTTC. Protein: CASSFGGPPETQYF.

The chain couples TRBV2 to TRBJ1-3; the D gene is possibly TRBD1 (6 bases). Trimming pared 10 bases from V and 2 bases from J, leaving 9 bases between. Germline values: CDR1 SNHLY, CDR2 FYNNEI. The CDR3 consists of 12 residues. This chain's CDR3 is CATRQAGNTIYF. The CDR3, as DNA: TGTGCCACCCGACAGGCTGGAAACACCATATATTTT.

The chain has TRBV20-1 and TRBJ2-1; possible D gene TRBD1, 5 bases. The CDR3 runs to 13 residues. Germline V gene sequence: CDR1 DFQATT, CDR2 SNEGSKA (reference sequence). Trimming took off 2 bases at V and 8 bases at J, with 13 bases between the two ends. The CDR3 DNA is TGCAGTGCTAGACAGGGCGGTATCGATGAGCAGTTCTTC. Translated: CSARQGGIDEQFF.

This clonotype was counted only a few times. V and J are TRBV4-2 and TRBJ1-4; a weak D match, TRBD1 (5 bases). Per germline, CDR1 LGHNA and CDR2 YNFKEQ. This CDR3 region has 16 residues. Trimming removed 0 bases at V and 5 bases at J, with 13 bases between. CDR3: CASSQDRGLSNEKLFF. Written as DNA, the CDR3 is TGTGCCAGCAGCCAAGATAGGGGACTGTCGAATGAAAAACTGTTTTTT.

This clonotype was picked up a small number of times. This chain links TRBV9 with TRBJ1-2; D is unresolved. The CDR3 sequence is 14 residues long. Germline loops: CDR1 SGDLS, CDR2 YYNGEE. The V and J ends lost 0 bases and 4 bases respectively, with 10 bases between them. CDR3 DNA: TGTGCCAGCAGCGTAGATGGGTCGGGCTATGGCTACACCTTC. This gives the protein CASSVDGSGYGYTF.

Points on this clonotype: A junction boundary mismatches the germline segment, possibly from a read error. The rearrangement uses TRBV4-1 and TRBJ2-1; D is perhaps TRBD2 (5 bases). The germline CDR1 and CDR2 sequences are MGHRA and YSYEKL. The CDR3 contains 15 residues. In nucleotides, the CDR3 is TGCGCCGGCAGCCATCAGGTCGGGGTCCAGGACGAGCAGTTCTTC. It specifies CAGSHQVGVQDEQFF.

The rearrangement joins TRBV18 to TRBJ2-7; tentative D call: TRBD1 (6 bases). Trimming took 2 bases from V and 6 from J, leaving 11 bases between them. The CDR3 extends over 13 amino acids. The V gene's germline CDR1 is KGHSH and CDR2 LQKENI. DNA of the CDR3: TGTGCCAGCTCACCAACAGTAGGGGGCGAGCAGTACTTC. Its protein product is CASSPTVGGEQYF. The whole variable domain, filled in from reference TRBV18 and TRBJ2-7, reads NAGVMQNPRHLVRRRGQEARLRCSPMKGHSHVYWYRQLPEEGLKFMVYLQKENIIDESGMPKERFSAEFPKEGPSILRIQQVVRGDSAAYFCASSPTVGGEQYFGPGTRLTVT.

The chain couples TRBV7-9 to TRBJ2-1; 14 nucleotides line up with TRBD2. The trim removed 6 bases at V and 9 bases at J, leaving 7 bases unmatched. The germline CDR1 and CDR2 sequences are SEHNR and FQNEAQ (reference sequence). CDR3 length: 15 amino acids. CDR3 nucleotide sequence: TGTGCCAGCAGACCGGGACTAGCGGGAGCGCGTGAGCAGTTCTTC. Translating gives CASRPGLAGAREQFF.

This clonotype occurred a few times. The V and J genes are TRBV12-3 or TRBV12-4 and TRBJ2-1; D gene ambiguous. The CDR3 totals 14 residues. V was clipped by 0 bases and J by 8 bases, with 11 bases between them. CDR3 coding DNA: TGTGCCAGCAGTTTAGCGCCCGTGGGCTATGAGCAGTTCTTC. Its protein product is CASSLAPVGYEQFF.